Reported below is one TCR beta chain. This record comes from a study of blood T cell repertoires in COVID-19. As originally analysed: Counts of nucleated cells, estimated from reference gene primer amplification, were obtained. Sequencing was performed with immunoSEQ multiplex PCR; in TCRdb, only in-frame clones are kept and a portion is missing. V and J calls plus clone size are reproduced from that table; the DNA served to infer D and trimming. This sample has around 270,000 clones, with 80% to 90% found just once. CDR1 is MGHRA, CDR2 YSYEKL, per germline. The CDR3 is 15 amino acids. V lost 3 bases, J lost 2 bases, and 6 bases stayed unmatched. Across about two dozen US areas, participants ranged in age from roughly 18 to 89 years.

This chain links TRBV4-1 with TRBJ2-7; 8 bases agree with TRBD1. The sequencing input was PBMCs or T cells enriched from blood (not recorded which). This clonotype was obtained from a woman aged 30 to 39 who had recovered from COVID-19. DNA for the CDR3: TGCGCCAGCAGCCAGAAACAGGGGGGAACCTACGAGCAGTACTTC. It codes for CASSQKQGGTYEQYF.